This T cell receptor (beta chain) was sequenced for a study of shared clonotypes between healthy human individuals. Assay: immunoSEQ multiplex PCR; the TCRdb copy retains only in-frame clones and omits some. The table lists 2,500,000 or so clones, roughly 92% of them singletons, with approximately 0.4% in the top ten. CDR3 length: 15 residues. Germline values: CDR1 SGHNT, CDR2 YYREEE (reference sequence). With V trimmed by 5 bases and J by 4 bases, 9 bases remained unmatched. The receptor comes from a man in his late teens or twenties in good health. Some clones in this sample may be carry-over from other donors' samples. J is TRBJ2-7 and V is TRBV5-4; 10 bases fit TRBD2. Specimen: naive CD4+ T cells from PBMCs. The subset here: CD45RA+ positively selected. CDR3 protein: CASRSEPLAGYEQYF. The CDR3 nucleotides are TGTGCCAGCAGAAGCGAACCACTAGCGGGATACGAGCAGTACTTC.